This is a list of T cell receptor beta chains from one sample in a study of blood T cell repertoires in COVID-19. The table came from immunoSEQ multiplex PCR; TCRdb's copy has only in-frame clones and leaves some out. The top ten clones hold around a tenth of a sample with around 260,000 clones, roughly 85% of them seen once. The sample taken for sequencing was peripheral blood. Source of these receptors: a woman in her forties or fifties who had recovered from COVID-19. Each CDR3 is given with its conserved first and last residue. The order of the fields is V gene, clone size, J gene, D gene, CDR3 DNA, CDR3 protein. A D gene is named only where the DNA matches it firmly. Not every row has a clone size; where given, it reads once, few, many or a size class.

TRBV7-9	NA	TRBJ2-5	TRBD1	TGTGCCAGCAGAGACATCCCGGGACAGGGGCTTAAAGAGACCCAGTACTTC	CASRDIPGQGLKETQYF
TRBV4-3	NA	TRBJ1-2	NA	TGCGCCAGCAGCCAAGAGAGAACAGGGAGGGTAGGTGGCTACACCTTC	CASSQERTGRVGGYTF
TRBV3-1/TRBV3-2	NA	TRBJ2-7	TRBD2	TGTGCCAGCAGCCAAGTCCTAGGACTAGCTGGGGAGCAGTACTTC	CASSQVLGLAGEQYF
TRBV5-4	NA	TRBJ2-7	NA	TGTGCCAGCGGACAGACGGGGGGCTCCTACGAGCAGTACTTC	CASGQTGGSYEQYF
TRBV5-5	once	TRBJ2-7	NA	TGTGCCAGCAGTTTCGGACAGTCCGAGCAGTACTTC	CASSFGQSEQYF
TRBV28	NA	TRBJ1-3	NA	TGTGCCAGCAGTTTGACGGGTGGTGGAAACACCATATATTTT	CASSLTGGGNTIYF
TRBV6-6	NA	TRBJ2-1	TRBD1	TGTGCCAGCAGGGATACGGGACAGGGTATGAATGAGCAGTTCTTC	CASRDTGQGMNEQFF
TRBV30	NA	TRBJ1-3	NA	TGTGCCTGCGAACAGGGAACTGGAAACACCATATATTTT	CACEQGTGNTIYF
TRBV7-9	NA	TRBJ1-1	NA	TGTGCCAGCAGCGGGGGCCTGGGGAGTACTGAAGCTTTCTTT	CASSGGLGSTEAFF
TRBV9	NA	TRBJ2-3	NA	TGTGCCAGCAGCGTCGTATTCACAGATACGCAGTATTTT	CASSVVFTDTQYF
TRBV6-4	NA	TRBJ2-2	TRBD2	TGTGCCAGCAGGCCGGGACTAGGCGCCGGGGAGCTGTTTTTT	CASRPGLGAGELFF
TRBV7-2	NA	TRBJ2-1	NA	TGTGCCAGCAGCACCCTTAGTGACAATGAGCAGTTCTTC	CASSTLSDNEQFF
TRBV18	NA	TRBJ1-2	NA	TGTGCCAGCTCACTACAACAGAGTAACTATGGCTACACCTTC	CASSLQQSNYGYTF
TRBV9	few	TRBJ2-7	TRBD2	TGTGCCAGCAGCCGGGGGGGCGAGCAGTACTTC	CASSRGGEQYF
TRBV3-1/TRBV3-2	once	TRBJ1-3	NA	TGTGCCAGCAGCGAAGTAGGATGGGCCGAGTTGGCAAACACCATATATTTT	CASSEVGWAELANTIYF
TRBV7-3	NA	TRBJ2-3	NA	TGTGCCAGCAGCCGGACTATGGGGGATACGCAGTATTTT	CASSRTMGDTQYF
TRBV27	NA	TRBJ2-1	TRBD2	TGTGCCAGCAGTCGCATCCCGGGACTAGCGGGGTACCTCTACAATGAGCAGTTCTTC	CASSRIPGLAGYLYNEQFF
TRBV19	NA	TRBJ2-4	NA	TGTGCCAGTAGCACGGGGGTACACAAAAACATTCAGTACTTC	CASSTGVHKNIQYF
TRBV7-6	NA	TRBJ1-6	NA	TGTGCCAGCAGCTTAGCTCTCGCCGGCGGGAATTCACCCCTCCACTTT	CASSLALAGGNSPLHF
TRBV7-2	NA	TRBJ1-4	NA	TGTGCCAGCAGCTTAAAAGTCGGGAATGAAAAACTGTTTTTT	CASSLKVGNEKLFF
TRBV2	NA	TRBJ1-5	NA	TGTGCCAGCAGTGAACTCGAGGATCAGCCCCAGCATTTT	CASSELEDQPQHF
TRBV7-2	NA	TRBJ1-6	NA	TGTGCCAGCAGCTTAGGTGGGCATTCACCCCTCCACTTT	CASSLGGHSPLHF
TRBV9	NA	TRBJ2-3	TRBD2	TGTGCCAGCAGCGGCGGGGGAGCCACAGATACGCAGTATTTT	CASSGGGATDTQYF
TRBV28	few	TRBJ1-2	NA	TGTGCCAGCAGTTTATCTGGGGCAGGGTTCTATGGCTACACCTTC	CASSLSGAGFYGYTF
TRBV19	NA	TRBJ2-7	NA	TGTGCCAGTAGTGAGGACAGAACGACCTACGAGCAGTACTTC	CASSEDRTTYEQYF
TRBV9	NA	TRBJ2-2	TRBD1	TGTGCCAGCAGTCCAAACGGCCAAGGACAGGGAATAATGCACACCGGGGAGCTGTTTTTT	CASSPNGQGQGIMHTGELFF
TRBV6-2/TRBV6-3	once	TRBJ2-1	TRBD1	TGTGCCAGCAGTCAACCGGGACAGGGAAACAATGAGCAGTTCTTC	CASSQPGQGNNEQFF
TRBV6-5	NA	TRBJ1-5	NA	TGTGCCAGCAGACCAACAGATCAGCCCCAGCATTTT	CASRPTDQPQHF
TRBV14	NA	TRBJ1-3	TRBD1	TGTGCCAGCAGCCGACGGGACAGGGCAGTAAACACCATATATTTT	CASSRRDRAVNTIYF
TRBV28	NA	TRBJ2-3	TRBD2	TGTGCCAGCAGTCGGGGACTAGCGGGAGGAGGGGATACGCAGTATTTT	CASSRGLAGGGDTQYF
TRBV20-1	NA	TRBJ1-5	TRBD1	TGCAGTGCTAGTCCCGGGCAGGGGGGACAGCCCCAGCATTTT	CSASPGQGGQPQHF
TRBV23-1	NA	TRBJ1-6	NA	TGCGCCAGCAGTCCGCCCCGGTCCCACTCGTCCCTCCACTTT	CASSPPRSHSSLHF
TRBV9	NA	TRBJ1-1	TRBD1	TGTGCCAGCAGCGTAGGCCCGGGACAGGGGACCGAGAACACTGAAGCTTTCTTT	CASSVGPGQGTENTEAFF
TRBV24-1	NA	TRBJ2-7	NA	TGTGCCACCAGTGATCAGCCAGGAAGCGGCGAGCAGTACTTC	CATSDQPGSGEQYF
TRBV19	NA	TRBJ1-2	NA	TGCGCCTGTAGAGGGGCGAGGGGGATCGGCTATGGCTACACCTTC	CACRGARGIGYGYTF
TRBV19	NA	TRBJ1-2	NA	TGTGCCAGTAGATTAGAGGGGAGGTTTGCTAACTATGGCTACACCTTC	CASRLEGRFANYGYTF
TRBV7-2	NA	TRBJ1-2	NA	TGTGCCAGCAGGTTGGGGGGCGGGAGGCTTTACTATGGCTACACCTTC	CASRLGGGRLYYGYTF
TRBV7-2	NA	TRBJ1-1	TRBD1	TGTGCCAGCAGCTTTGTGGCAGGGGGAACTGAAGCTTTCTTT	CASSFVAGGTEAFF
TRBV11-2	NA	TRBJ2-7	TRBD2	TGTGCCAGCAGCTTAGACCCTAGCGGGAGTGACGAGCAGTACTTC	CASSLDPSGSDEQYF
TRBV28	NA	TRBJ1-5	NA	TGTGCCAGCAGGTCCCCCCTTGAGCCCCAGCATTTT	CASRSPLEPQHF
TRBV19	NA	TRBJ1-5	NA	TGTGCCAGTAGTATAGCAGGGCTTGGTCAGCCCCAGCATTTT	CASSIAGLGQPQHF
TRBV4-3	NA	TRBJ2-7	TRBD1	TGCGCCAGCAGCCAAGGACAGGGAACCTACGAGCAGTACTTC	CASSQGQGTYEQYF
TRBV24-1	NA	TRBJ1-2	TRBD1	TGTGCCACCAGTGTTGGGACAGGCTATGGCTACACCTTC	CATSVGTGYGYTF
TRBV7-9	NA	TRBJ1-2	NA	TGTGCCAACGACTGGGCAGGGGCGAGTGGCTACACCTTC	CANDWAGASGYTF
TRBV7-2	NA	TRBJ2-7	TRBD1	TGTGCCAGCAGCTTATTCCCTTCCGGGACAGCTGGGGGCGAGCAGTACTTC	CASSLFPSGTAGGEQYF
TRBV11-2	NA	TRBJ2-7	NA	TGTGCCAGCAGCTCTATGTCCTACGAGCAGTACTTC	CASSSMSYEQYF
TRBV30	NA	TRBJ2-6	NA	TGTGCCTGGAGCGAACAGGGGGCCAACGTCCTGACTTTC	CAWSEQGANVLTF
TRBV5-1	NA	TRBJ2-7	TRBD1	TGCGCCAGCAGCTGGGGACAGGGGACCTACGAGCAGTACTTC	CASSWGQGTYEQYF
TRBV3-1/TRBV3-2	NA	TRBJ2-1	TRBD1	TGTGCCAGCAGTCCCGACAGGGCAAGTTACAATGAGCAGTTCTTC	CASSPDRASYNEQFF
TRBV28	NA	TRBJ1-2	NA	TGTGCCAGCAGCTCCGGACAGAGCTATGGCTACACCTTC	CASSSGQSYGYTF
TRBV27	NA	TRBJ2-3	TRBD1	TGTGCCAGCAGTTTATTCCCGACAGGGCCAGATACGCAGTATTTT	CASSLFPTGPDTQYF
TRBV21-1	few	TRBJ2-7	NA	TGTGCCAGCAGCAATTCTAGACAGGGGATGGACAACTACGAGCAGTACTTC	CASSNSRQGMDNYEQYF
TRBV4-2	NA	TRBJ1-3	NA	TGTGCCAGCAGCTTTTACAAGGGGGGGCAGAGCTCTGGAAACACCATATATTTT	CASSFYKGGQSSGNTIYF